Below are 10 T cell receptor beta chains sequenced from a single sample in a study of identifying expanded T cells in peripheral blood. TCRdb's copy holds only in-frame clones and misses some; the assay was immunoSEQ multiplex PCR. The repertoire holds approximately 130,000 clones, 84% seen once, with roughly 3.3% in the top ten. The source material was blood. All receptors come from a person aged 18 to 75 in good health.

This clone is a singleton in its sample. V gene TRBV10-2 combines with J gene TRBJ2-7, with 7 bases that match TRBD1. Germline V gene sequence: CDR1 WSHSY, CDR2 SAAADI. This CDR3 is built from 13 residues. V trimming: 7 bases; J trimming: 3 bases; junction bases outside the gene matches: 6. The CDR3 DNA is TGCGCCAGCACCCCCCGGGACAGCTACGAGCAGTACTTC. It codes for CASTPRDSYEQYF.

V and J are TRBV11-3 and TRBJ2-2; 8 nucleotides line up with TRBD1. CDR1 and CDR2 (germline): SGHNT, YENEEA. There are 15 residues in the CDR3. The trim removed 7 bases at V and 1 base at J, leaving 5 bases unmatched. The CDR3 DNA reads TGTGCCAGCAACCGACAGGGGAAGAACACCGGGGAGCTGTTTTTT. The encoded protein is CASNRQGKNTGELFF. The full variable domain, completed using reference TRBV11-3 and TRBJ2-2, is EAGVVQSPRYKIIEKKQPVAFWCNPISGHNTLYWYLQNLGQGPELLIRYENEEAVDDSQLPKDRFSAERLKGVDSTLKIQPAELGDSAVYLCASNRQGKNTGELFFGEGSRLTVL.

This clone was detected only once. The V call is TRBV5-5, the J call TRBJ1-2; 8 nucleotides agree with TRBD1. In germline, CDR1 is SGHKS, CDR2 YYEKEE (reference sequence). The junction had 11 bases not matched to a gene; V was cut back by 5 bases and J by 5 bases. The CDR3 runs 15 residues. The CDR3 coding sequence is TGTGCCAGCAGACTAACCGACAGGGGTCGTTATGGCTACACCTTC. It yields the protein CASRLTDRGRYGYTF.

The genes are TRBV29-1 and TRBJ1-6; weak D call: TRBD1 (5 bases). The CDR3 loop spans 13 amino acids. Between the trimmed V and J ends, which lost 4 bases and 9 bases, there was a span of 13 bases. Per the germline V gene, CDR1 is SQVTM and CDR2 is ANQGSEA. The CDR3 nucleotides read TGCAGCGTTGCCCTAGATCAGGGTTCACCCCTCCACTTT. Translated: CSVALDQGSPLHF.

This chain connects TRBV7-9 to TRBJ2-1; TRBD2 is a possible D gene (6 bases). The V and J ends lost 4 bases and 0 bases respectively, with 13 bases between them. Germline CDR1 is SEHNR and CDR2 is FQNEAQ (reference sequence). CDR3 length: 16 amino acids. The CDR3 region has the DNA TGTGCCAGCAGCTATACTGCGGGGACCTCCTACAATGAGCAGTTCTTC. This gives the protein CASSYTAGTSYNEQFF.

This chain connects TRBV9 to TRBJ2-1, with D unclear. The ends were cut back, 0 bases at V and 5 bases at J, with 6 bases in the middle. Per the germline V gene, CDR1 is SGDLS and CDR2 is YYNGEE. This CDR3 contains 13 residues. CDR3 coding DNA: TGTGCCAGCAGCGTAGGACCCAACAATGAGCAGTTCTTC. This codes for CASSVGPNNEQFF. The whole variable domain, remainder taken from reference TRBV9 and TRBJ2-1, is DSGVTQTPKHLITATGQRVTLRCSPRSGDLSVYWYQQSLDQGLQFLIQYYNGEERAKGNILERFSAQQFPDLHSELNLSSLELGDSALYFCASSVGPNNEQFFGPGTRLTVL.

The rearrangement uses TRBV30 and TRBJ1-1; D unresolved. V lost 3 bases and J lost 1, with 6 bases in between. The CDR3 covers 12 residues. Per germline, CDR1 GTSNPN and CDR2 SVGIG (reference sequence). In DNA form, the CDR3 reads TGTGCCTGGAGCATGAAGAACACTGAAGCTTTCTTT. Its translation: CAWSMKNTEAFF.

J is TRBJ2-1 and V is TRBV5-1, with D hard to call. Germline loops: CDR1 SGHRS, CDR2 YFSETQ. Trimming pared 0 bases from V and 1 base from J, leaving 8 bases between. The CDR3 runs to 15 residues. For the CDR3, the DNA is TGCGCCAGCAGCTTGGCAGCCGGGTCCTACAATGAGCAGTTCTTC. This gives the protein CASSLAAGSYNEQFF.

This rearrangement joins TRBV18 to TRBJ1-1; weak D call: TRBD1 (6 bases). This CDR3 spans 15 amino acids. CDR1 and CDR2 (germline): KGHSH, LQKENI. V was pared by 4 bases and J by 1 base, with 13 bases between. This chain's CDR3 is CASSRTQGPNTEAFF. The CDR3 nucleotides are TGTGCCAGCTCACGGACACAGGGTCCGAACACTGAAGCTTTCTTT.

This clone has only one observation. J is TRBJ1-1 and V is TRBV7-8; D not certain. V lost 9 bases and J lost 6, with 11 bases in between. There are 11 residues in the CDR3. The germline gives CDR1 SGHVS, CDR2 FQNEAQ. CDR3 region: CASHSFAEAFF. The CDR3 nucleotides are TGTGCCAGTCACTCTTTCGCTGAAGCTTTCTTT.